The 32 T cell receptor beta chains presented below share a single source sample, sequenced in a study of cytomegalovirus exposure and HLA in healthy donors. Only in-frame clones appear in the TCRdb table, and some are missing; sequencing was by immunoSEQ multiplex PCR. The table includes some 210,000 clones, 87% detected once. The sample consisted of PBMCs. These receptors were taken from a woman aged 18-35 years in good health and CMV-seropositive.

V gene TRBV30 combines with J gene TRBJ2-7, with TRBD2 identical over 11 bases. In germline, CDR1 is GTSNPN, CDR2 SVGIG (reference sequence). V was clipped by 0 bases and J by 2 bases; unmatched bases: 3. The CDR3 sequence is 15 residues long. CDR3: CAWSVLAGVAYEQYF. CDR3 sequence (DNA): TGTGCCTGGAGTGTACTAGCGGGGGTTGCCTACGAGCAGTACTTC.

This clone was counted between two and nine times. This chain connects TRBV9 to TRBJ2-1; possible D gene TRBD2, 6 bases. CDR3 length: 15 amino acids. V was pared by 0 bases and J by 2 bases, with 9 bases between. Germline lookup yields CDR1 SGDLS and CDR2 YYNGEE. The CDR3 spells CASSVGDSAYNEQFF. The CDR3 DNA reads TGTGCCAGCAGCGTAGGGGACTCAGCCTACAATGAGCAGTTCTTC. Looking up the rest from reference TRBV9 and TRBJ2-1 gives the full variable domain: DSGVTQTPKHLITATGQRVTLRCSPRSGDLSVYWYQQSLDQGLQFLIQYYNGEERAKGNILERFSAQQFPDLHSELNLSSLELGDSALYFCASSVGDSAYNEQFFGPGTRLTVL.

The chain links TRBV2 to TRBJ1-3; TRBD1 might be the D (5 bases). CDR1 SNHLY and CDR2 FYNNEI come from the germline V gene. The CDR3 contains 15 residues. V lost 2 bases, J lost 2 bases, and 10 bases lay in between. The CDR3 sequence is CASSESGGAGNTIYF. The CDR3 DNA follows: TGTGCCAGCAGTGAAAGCGGGGGAGCTGGAAACACCATATATTTT.

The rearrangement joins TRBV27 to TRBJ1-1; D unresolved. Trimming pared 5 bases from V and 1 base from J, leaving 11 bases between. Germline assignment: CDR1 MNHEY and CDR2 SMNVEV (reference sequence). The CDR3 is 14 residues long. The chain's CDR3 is CASSPFGGNTEAFF. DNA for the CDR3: TGTGCCAGCAGTCCCTTTGGCGGGAACACTGAAGCTTTCTTT.

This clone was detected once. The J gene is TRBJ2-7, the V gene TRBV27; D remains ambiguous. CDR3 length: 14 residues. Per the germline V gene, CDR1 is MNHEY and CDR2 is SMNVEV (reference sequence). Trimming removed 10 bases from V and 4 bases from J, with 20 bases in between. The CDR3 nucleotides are TGTGCCACCAGCGTGTCGTCGAGTTTTTACGAGCAGTACTTC. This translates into CATSVSSSFYEQYF.

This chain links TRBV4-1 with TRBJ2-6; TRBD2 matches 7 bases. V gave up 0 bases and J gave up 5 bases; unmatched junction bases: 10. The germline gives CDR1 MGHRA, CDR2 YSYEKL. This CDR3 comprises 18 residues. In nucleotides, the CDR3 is TGCGCCAGCAGCCAAGATTCGGCTAGCGGTAGCAGGGCCAACGTCCTGACTTTC. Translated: CASSQDSASGSRANVLTF.

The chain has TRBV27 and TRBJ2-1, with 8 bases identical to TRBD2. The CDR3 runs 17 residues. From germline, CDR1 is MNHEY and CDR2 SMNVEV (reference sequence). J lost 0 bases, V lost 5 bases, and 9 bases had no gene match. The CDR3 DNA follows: TGTGCCAGCAGTGGCGGGAGGAAGATTAGCTCCTACAATGAGCAGTTCTTC. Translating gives CASSGGRKISSYNEQFF.

The CDR3, as DNA: TGTGCCAGCAGTCCCACAGGGGGCTTCACTGAAGCTTTCTTT. It codes for CASSPTGGFTEAFF. The chain is built from TRBV25-1 and TRBJ1-1; the match to TRBD1 covers 9 bases. The V gene end was trimmed by 5 bases and the J gene end by 4 bases; junction bases not matched to a gene: 5. Germline V gene data show CDR1 as MGHDK and CDR2 as SYGVNS. This CDR3 has 14 residues. Full variable domain (rest looked up from reference TRBV25-1 and TRBJ1-1): EADIYQTPRYLVIGTGKKITLECSQTMGHDKMYWYQQDPGMELHLIHYSYGVNSTEKGDLSSESTVSRIRTEHFPLTLESARPSHTSQYLCASSPTGGFTEAFFGQGTRLTVV.

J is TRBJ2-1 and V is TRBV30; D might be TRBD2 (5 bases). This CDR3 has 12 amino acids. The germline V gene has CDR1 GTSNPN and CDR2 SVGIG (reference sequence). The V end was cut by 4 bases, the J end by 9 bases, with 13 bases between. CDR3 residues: CAWNWGRGEQFF. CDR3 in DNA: TGTGCCTGGAACTGGGGTCGGGGTGAGCAGTTCTTC.

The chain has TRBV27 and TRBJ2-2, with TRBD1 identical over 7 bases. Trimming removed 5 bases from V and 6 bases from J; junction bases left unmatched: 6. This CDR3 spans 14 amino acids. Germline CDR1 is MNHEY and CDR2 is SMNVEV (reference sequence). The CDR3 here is CASSTTGTAGELFF. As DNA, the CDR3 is TGTGCCAGCAGTACGACAGGGACCGCCGGGGAGCTGTTTTTT.

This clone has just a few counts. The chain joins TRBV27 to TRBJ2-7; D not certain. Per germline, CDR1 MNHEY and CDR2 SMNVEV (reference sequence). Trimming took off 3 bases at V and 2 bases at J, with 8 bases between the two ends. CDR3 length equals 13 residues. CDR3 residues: CASSFGPPYEQYF. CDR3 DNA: TGTGCCAGCAGTTTCGGTCCTCCCTACGAGCAGTACTTC.

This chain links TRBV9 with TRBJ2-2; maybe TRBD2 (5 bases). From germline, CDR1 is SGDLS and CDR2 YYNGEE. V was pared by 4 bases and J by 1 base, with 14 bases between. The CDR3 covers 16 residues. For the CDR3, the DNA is TGTGCCAGCAGCTCCCGAGGGTGGCAGAACACCGGGGAGCTGTTTTTT. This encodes CASSSRGWQNTGELFF.

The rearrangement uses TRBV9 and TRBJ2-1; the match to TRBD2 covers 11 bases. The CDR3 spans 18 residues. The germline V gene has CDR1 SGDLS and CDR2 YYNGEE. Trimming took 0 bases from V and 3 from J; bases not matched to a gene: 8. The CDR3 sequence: CASSVDISGRVFYNEQFF. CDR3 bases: TGTGCCAGCAGCGTAGATATTAGCGGGAGGGTCTTCTACAATGAGCAGTTCTTC.

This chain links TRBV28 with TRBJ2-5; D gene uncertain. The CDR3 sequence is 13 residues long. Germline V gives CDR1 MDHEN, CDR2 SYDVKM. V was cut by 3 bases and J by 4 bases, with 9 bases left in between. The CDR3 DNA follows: TGTGCCAGCAGTTTTCGACATTTAGAGACCCAGTACTTC. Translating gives CASSFRHLETQYF.

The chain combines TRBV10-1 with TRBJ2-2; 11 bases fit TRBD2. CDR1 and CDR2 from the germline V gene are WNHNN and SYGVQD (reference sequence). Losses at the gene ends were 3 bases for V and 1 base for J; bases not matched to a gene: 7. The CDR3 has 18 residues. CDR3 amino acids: CASSEGSGRARNTGELFF. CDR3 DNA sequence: TGCGCCAGCAGTGAAGGTAGCGGGAGGGCCCGGAACACCGGGGAGCTGTTTTTT.

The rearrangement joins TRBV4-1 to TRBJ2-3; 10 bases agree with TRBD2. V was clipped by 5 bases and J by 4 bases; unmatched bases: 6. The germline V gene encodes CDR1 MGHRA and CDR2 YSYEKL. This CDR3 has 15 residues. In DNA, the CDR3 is TGCGCCAGCAGCATAGCGGGAGGAGGCCCAGATACGCAGTATTTT. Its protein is CASSIAGGGPDTQYF.

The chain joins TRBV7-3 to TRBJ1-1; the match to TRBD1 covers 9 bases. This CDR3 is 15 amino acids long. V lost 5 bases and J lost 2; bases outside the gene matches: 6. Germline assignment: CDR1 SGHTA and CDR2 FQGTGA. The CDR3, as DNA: TGTGCCAGCAGCCCCACAGGGGGCCCAAACACTGAAGCTTTCTTT. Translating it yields CASSPTGGPNTEAFF.

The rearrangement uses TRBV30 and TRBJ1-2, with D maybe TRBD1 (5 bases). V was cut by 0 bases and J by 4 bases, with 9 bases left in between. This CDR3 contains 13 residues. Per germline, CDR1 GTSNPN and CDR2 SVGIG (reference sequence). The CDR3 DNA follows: TGTGCCTGGAGTGTGGGGGGGAGCTATGGCTACACCTTC. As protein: CAWSVGGSYGYTF.

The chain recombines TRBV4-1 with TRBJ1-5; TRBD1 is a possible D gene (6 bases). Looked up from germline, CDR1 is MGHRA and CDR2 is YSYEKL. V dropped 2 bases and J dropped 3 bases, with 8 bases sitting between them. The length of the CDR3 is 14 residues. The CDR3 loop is CASSQNRDNQPQHF. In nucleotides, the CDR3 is TGCGCCAGCAGCCAAAACAGGGACAATCAGCCCCAGCATTTT.

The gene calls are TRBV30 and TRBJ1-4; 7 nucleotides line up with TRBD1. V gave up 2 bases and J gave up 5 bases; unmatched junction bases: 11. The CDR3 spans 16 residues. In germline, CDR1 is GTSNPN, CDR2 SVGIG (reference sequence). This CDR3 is CAWSTGVQTLNEKLFF. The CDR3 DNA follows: TGTGCCTGGAGTACAGGGGTACAAACACTGAATGAAAAACTGTTTTTT.

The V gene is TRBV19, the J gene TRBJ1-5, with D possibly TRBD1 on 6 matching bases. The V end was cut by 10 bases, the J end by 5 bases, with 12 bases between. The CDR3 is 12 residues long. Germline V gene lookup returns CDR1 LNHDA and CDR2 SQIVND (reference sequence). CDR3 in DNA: TGTGCCACCCGGGACATCGATCAGCCCCAGCATTTT. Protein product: CATRDIDQPQHF. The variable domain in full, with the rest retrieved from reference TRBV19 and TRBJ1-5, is DGGITQSPKYLFRKEGQNVTLSCEQNLNHDAMYWYRQDPGQGLRLIYYSQIVNDFQKGDIAEGYSVSREKKESFPLTVTSAQKNPTAFYLCATRDIDQPQHFGDGTRLSIL.

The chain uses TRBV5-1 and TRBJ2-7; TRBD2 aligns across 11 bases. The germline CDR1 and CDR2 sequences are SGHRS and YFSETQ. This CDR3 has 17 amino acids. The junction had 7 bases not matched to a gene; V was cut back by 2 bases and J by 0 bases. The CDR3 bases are TGCGCCAGCAGCTTTTTACATGGACTAGCGGGCTCCTACGAGCAGTACTTC. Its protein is CASSFLHGLAGSYEQYF.

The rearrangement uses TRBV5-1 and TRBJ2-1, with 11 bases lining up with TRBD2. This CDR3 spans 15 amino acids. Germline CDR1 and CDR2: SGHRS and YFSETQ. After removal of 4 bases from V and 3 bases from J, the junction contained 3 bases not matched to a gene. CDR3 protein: CASSLGTSGYNEQFF. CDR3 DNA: TGCGCCAGCAGCCTGGGGACTAGCGGCTACAATGAGCAGTTCTTC.

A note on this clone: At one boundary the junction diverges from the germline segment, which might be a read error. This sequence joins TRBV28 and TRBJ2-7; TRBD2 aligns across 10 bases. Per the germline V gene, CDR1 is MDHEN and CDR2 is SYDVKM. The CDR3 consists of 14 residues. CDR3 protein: CASNLAGGRYEQYF. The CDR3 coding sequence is TGTGCCAGCAATTTAGCGGGAGGCCGCTACGAGCAGTACTTC. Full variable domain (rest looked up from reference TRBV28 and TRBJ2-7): DVKVTQSSRYLVKRTGEKVFLECVQDMDHENMFWYRQDPGLGLRLIYFSYDVKMKEKGDIPEGYSVSREKKERFSLILESASTNQTSMYLCASNLAGGRYEQYFGPGTRLTVT.

The CDR3 spells CASSLRTAANYGYTF. The CDR3 DNA follows: TGCGCCAGCAGCCTCCGGACAGCAGCTAACTATGGCTACACCTTC. The chain couples TRBV4-1 to TRBJ1-2, with a weak D call TRBD1 (6 bases). Germline CDR1 reads MGHRA; CDR2 reads YSYEKL. The CDR3 totals 15 residues. The V end lost 4 bases, the J end lost 0 bases, and 12 bases lay between the germline ends.

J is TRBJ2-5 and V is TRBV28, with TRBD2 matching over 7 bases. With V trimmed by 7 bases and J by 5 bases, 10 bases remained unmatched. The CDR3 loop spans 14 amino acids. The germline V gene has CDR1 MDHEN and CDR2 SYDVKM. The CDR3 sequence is CASKGGEGGETQYF. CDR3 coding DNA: TGTGCCAGCAAGGGCGGGGAGGGCGGGGAGACCCAGTACTTC.

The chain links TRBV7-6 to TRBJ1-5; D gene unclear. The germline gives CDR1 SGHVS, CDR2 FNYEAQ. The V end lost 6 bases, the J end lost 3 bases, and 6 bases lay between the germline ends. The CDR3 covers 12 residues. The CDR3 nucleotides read TGTGCCAGCAGTCCATTCAATCAGCCCCAGCATTTT. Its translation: CASSPFNQPQHF.

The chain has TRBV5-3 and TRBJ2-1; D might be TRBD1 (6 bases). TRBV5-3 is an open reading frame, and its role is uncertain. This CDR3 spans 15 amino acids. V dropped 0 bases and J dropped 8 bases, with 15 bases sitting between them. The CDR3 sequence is CARSLEGQGRHEQFF. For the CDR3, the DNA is TGTGCCAGAAGCTTGGAGGGACAAGGGAGACATGAGCAGTTCTTC.

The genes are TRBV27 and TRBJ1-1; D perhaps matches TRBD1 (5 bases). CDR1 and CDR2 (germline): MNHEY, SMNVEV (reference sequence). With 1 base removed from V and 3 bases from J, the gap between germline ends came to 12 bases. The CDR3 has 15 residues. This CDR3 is CASSLLWGGDTEAFF. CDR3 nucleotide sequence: TGTGCCAGCAGTTTATTGTGGGGCGGGGACACTGAAGCTTTCTTT.

CDR3 sequence (DNA): TGTGCCAGCAGGGGGGACAGCTATGGCTACACCTTC. As protein: CASRGDSYGYTF. V gene TRBV28 combines with J gene TRBJ1-2; 7 bases match TRBD1. CDR3 size: 12 residues. Looked up from germline, CDR1 is MDHEN and CDR2 is SYDVKM. Trimming at V came to 6 bases and at J to 4 bases, leaving 2 bases not matched to a gene.

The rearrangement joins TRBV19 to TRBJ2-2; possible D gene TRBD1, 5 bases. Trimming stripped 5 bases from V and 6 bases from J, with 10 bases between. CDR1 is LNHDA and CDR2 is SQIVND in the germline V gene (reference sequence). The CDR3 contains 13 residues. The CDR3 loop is CASSFLGAGELFF. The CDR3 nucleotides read TGTGCCAGTAGTTTCTTAGGGGCCGGGGAGCTGTTTTTT.

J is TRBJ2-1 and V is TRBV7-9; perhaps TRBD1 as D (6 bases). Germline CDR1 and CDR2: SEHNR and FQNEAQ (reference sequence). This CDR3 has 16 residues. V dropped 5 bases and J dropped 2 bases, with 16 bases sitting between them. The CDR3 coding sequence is TGTGCCAGCAGCCCCGAGGGTGGGGGCACCTACAATGAGCAGTTCTTC. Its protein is CASSPEGGGTYNEQFF. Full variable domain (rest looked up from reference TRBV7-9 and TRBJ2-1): DTGVSQNPRHKITKRGQNVTFRCDPISEHNRLYWYRQTLGQGPEFLTYFQNEAQLEKSRLLSDRFSAERPKGSFSTLEIQRTEQGDSAMYLCASSPEGGGTYNEQFFGPGTRLTVL.